These 20 T cell receptor beta chains were all obtained from the same sample, sequenced in a study of blood T cell repertoires in COVID-19. Sequencing was performed with immunoSEQ multiplex PCR; in TCRdb, only in-frame clones are kept and a portion is missing. Of some 85,000 clones in the sample, less than 85% are singletons; the top ten hold 19%. Material: peripheral blood. These receptors were obtained from a woman of 80 years or more with acute or convalescent COVID-19.

The chain carries TRBV14 and TRBJ1-6; TRBD1 aligns across 10 bases. V dropped 4 bases and J dropped 12; count of bases not matched to a gene: 6. The CDR3 has 14 amino acids. The germline V gene encodes CDR1 SGHDN and CDR2 FVKESK. CDR3 DNA sequence: TGTGCCAGCAGCCGGGACAGGGGTTTTCAACCCCTCCACTTT. It yields the protein CASSRDRGFQPLHF.

The chain carries TRBV3-1 (or the pseudogene TRBV3-2) and TRBJ2-1; a weak D match, TRBD1 (5 bases). Germline loops: CDR1 LGHDT, CDR2 YNNKEL (reference sequence). V was pared by 2 bases and J by 2 bases, with 13 bases between. This CDR3 region has 16 residues. The CDR3 spells CASSQYPVGPYNEQFF. CDR3 DNA: TGTGCCAGCAGCCAATATCCCGTGGGGCCCTACAATGAGCAGTTCTTC.

This clone was observed once. The rearrangement uses TRBV27 and TRBJ2-5; D is unresolved. The CDR3 extends over 14 amino acids. V gave up 2 bases and J gave up 5 bases, with 12 bases separating them. Germline V gives CDR1 MNHEY, CDR2 SMNVEV (reference sequence). The CDR3: CASSLMAAWETQYF. CDR3 nucleotide sequence: TGTGCCAGCAGTTTAATGGCTGCTTGGGAGACCCAGTACTTC.

This rearrangement joins TRBV28 to TRBJ1-2; no reliable D call. The germline V gene encodes CDR1 MDHEN and CDR2 SYDVKM. V lost 8 bases and J 1 base, leaving 8 bases between the germline ends. The CDR3 spans 12 residues. The CDR3 spells CASLQLNYGYTF. DNA of the CDR3: TGTGCCAGCTTACAGCTTAACTATGGCTACACCTTC.

The chain joins TRBV7-2 to TRBJ2-7; 8 bases align to TRBD2. In germline, CDR1 is SGHTA, CDR2 FQGNSA. Trimming took 5 bases from V and 0 from J; bases not matched to a gene: 6. The CDR3 covers 15 residues. CDR3 sequence reads: CASSTSGSVSYEQYF. For the CDR3, the DNA is TGTGCCAGCAGCACAAGCGGGAGTGTCTCCTACGAGCAGTACTTC.

This clone occurred once. The chain is built from TRBV5-5 and TRBJ1-2; no reliable D call. Germline-derived CDR1 and CDR2 are SGHKS and YYEKEE (reference sequence). This CDR3 has 12 residues. The germline V and J ends were trimmed by 0 bases and 4 bases, with 4 bases remaining between them. This CDR3 is CASSLAGYGYTF. In nucleotides, the CDR3 is TGTGCCAGCAGCTTGGCGGGCTATGGCTACACCTTC.

V gene TRBV19 combines with J gene TRBJ2-7; 9 bases are shared with TRBD2. From germline, CDR1 is LNHDA and CDR2 SQIVND (reference sequence). V was clipped by 6 bases and J by 0 bases; unmatched bases: 9. CDR3 length: 16 amino acids. CDR3 in DNA: TGTGCCAGTAGCTCCCTAGCGGGGTCAAGCTCCTACGAGCAGTACTTC. Amino acids: CASSSLAGSSSYEQYF. Supplemented by reference TRBV19 and TRBJ2-7, the full variable domain reads DGGITQSPKYLFRKEGQNVTLSCEQNLNHDAMYWYRQDPGQGLRLIYYSQIVNDFQKGDIAEGYSVSREKKESFPLTVTSAQKNPTAFYLCASSSLAGSSSYEQYFGPGTRLTVT.

This clone was picked up a small number of times. The rearrangement links TRBV7-9 to TRBJ1-4, with no clear D. CDR1 and CDR2 (germline): SEHNR, FQNEAQ (reference sequence). Trimming removed 2 bases from V and 4 bases from J, with 11 bases in between. This CDR3 spans 15 amino acids. CDR3 DNA: TGTGCCAGCAGCTTATTTCCCGTCCTTAATGAAAAACTGTTTTTT. This encodes CASSLFPVLNEKLFF.

V and J are TRBV24-1 and TRBJ2-3; TRBD1 might be the D (6 bases). Germline CDR1 and CDR2: KGHDR and SFDVKD. V was pared by 3 bases and J by 1 base, with 13 bases between. The CDR3 consists of 16 residues. CDR3 coding DNA: TGTGCCACCAGTGATGGCCGGGACATACGCACAGATACGCAGTATTTT. This translates into CATSDGRDIRTDTQYF.

The chain combines TRBV5-1 with TRBJ1-5; TRBD1 matches 10 bases. The CDR3 covers 15 residues. V lost 2 bases, J lost 7 bases, and 6 bases stayed unmatched. CDR1 is SGHRS and CDR2 is YFSETQ in the germline V gene. The DNA of the CDR3 is TGCGCCAGCAGCTTAGGGACAGGGGCAATACAGCCCCAGCATTTT. This translates into CASSLGTGAIQPQHF.

The gene calls are TRBV6-1 and TRBJ1-2; D gene uncertain. CDR3 size: 17 residues. Germline lookup yields CDR1 MNHNS and CDR2 SASEGT. The ends were cut back, 2 bases at V and 2 bases at J, with 18 bases in the middle. CDR3 nucleotide sequence: TGTGCCAGCAGTGAAAACTGGGGAGTCCTTACCAACTATGGCTACACCTTC. This gives the protein CASSENWGVLTNYGYTF.

The chain uses TRBV18 and TRBJ2-7; D is unclear. In germline, CDR1 is KGHSH, CDR2 LQKENI. Trimming removed 2 bases from V and 0 bases from J, with 8 bases in between. This CDR3 spans 14 amino acids. CDR3 in amino acids: CASSPSRNSYEQYF. For the CDR3, the DNA is TGTGCCAGCTCACCAAGTAGAAACTCCTACGAGCAGTACTTC.

This clone has more than one count but fewer than ten. The V call is TRBV30, the J call TRBJ1-6, with D maybe TRBD1 (5 bases). CDR1 and CDR2 (germline): GTSNPN, SVGIG (reference sequence). V was pared by 2 bases and J by 7 bases, with 15 bases between. The CDR3 contains 15 residues. Here the CDR3 reads CAWSSQQGGNSPLHF. CDR3 coding DNA: TGTGCCTGGAGTTCACAGCAGGGAGGGAATTCACCCCTCCACTTT.

The table lists this clone with a few counts. J is TRBJ1-5 and V is TRBV12-2; TRBD1 is the table's D call and was not checked against the DNA. TRBV12-2 is a pseudogene segment. The CDR3 runs to 15 residues. Here the CDR3 DNA reads TGTGCAAGTCGCTTACAGGGGACGGGCAATCAGCCCCAGCATTTT. Amino acids: CASRLQGTGNQPQHF.

The J gene is TRBJ1-2, the V gene TRBV2, with D uncertain. Germline lookup yields CDR1 SNHLY and CDR2 FYNNEI. The V end was cut by 1 base, the J end by 7 bases, with 4 bases between. The CDR3 extends over 11 amino acids. As DNA, the CDR3 is TGTGCCAGCAGTGAAGGAGGTGGCTACACCTTC. Translating it yields CASSEGGGYTF.

The chain's CDR3 is CASREDRSNYGYTF. The CDR3 nucleotides are TGTGCCAGTAGGGAGGACAGGTCTAACTATGGCTACACCTTC. The rearrangement uses TRBV19 and TRBJ1-2; TRBD1 matches 7 bases. Per the germline V gene, CDR1 is LNHDA and CDR2 is SQIVND (reference sequence). The V segment lost 6 bases and the J segment 0 bases; nucleotides outside the gene matches: 4. The CDR3 extends over 14 amino acids. Supplemented by reference TRBV19 and TRBJ1-2, the full variable domain reads DGGITQSPKYLFRKEGQNVTLSCEQNLNHDAMYWYRQDPGQGLRLIYYSQIVNDFQKGDIAEGYSVSREKKESFPLTVTSAQKNPTAFYLCASREDRSNYGYTFGSGTRLTVV.

The V and J genes are TRBV5-4 and TRBJ2-3; D may be TRBD2 (6 bases). V lost 4 bases, J lost 2 bases, and 20 bases lay in between. Germline loops: CDR1 SGHNT, CDR2 YYREEE (reference sequence). This CDR3 contains 17 residues. The CDR3, as DNA: TGTGCCAGCAGCCCCCGGCCATCTAGCGCCCACACAGATACGCAGTATTTT. Residues: CASSPRPSSAHTDTQYF.

The chain recombines TRBV7-2 with TRBJ1-5, with D maybe TRBD1 (6 bases). Trimming cost V 6 bases and J 3 bases, with 18 bases left between them. Germline V CDR1 and CDR2: SGHTA, FQGNSA. CDR3 length equals 16 residues. This chain's CDR3 is CASSGPGGGPNQPQHF. The CDR3 DNA reads TGTGCCAGCAGTGGCCCCGGCGGGGGCCCCAATCAGCCCCAGCATTTT.

The J gene is TRBJ2-4, the V gene TRBV2; TRBD1 aligns across 7 bases. With 4 bases clipped from V and 4 bases from J, the junction kept 7 bases outside the gene matches. CDR1 SNHLY and CDR2 FYNNEI come from the germline V gene. The length of the CDR3 is 15 residues. This chain's CDR3 is CASSGNRGDKNIQYF. CDR3 sequence (DNA): TGTGCCAGCAGTGGCAACAGGGGCGATAAAAACATTCAGTACTTC. The entire variable domain, with the rest obtained from reference TRBV2 and TRBJ2-4, is as follows: EPEVTQTPSHQVTQMGQEVILRCVPISNHLYFYWYRQILGQKVEFLVSFYNNEISEKSEIFDDQFSVERPDGSNFTLKIRSTKLEDSAMYFCASSGNRGDKNIQYFGAGTRLSVL.

CDR3 region: CASGAESSYNSPLHF. The CDR3 DNA follows: TGCGCCAGTGGGGCAGAGAGCTCCTATAATTCACCCCTCCACTTT. This chain uses TRBV5-1 with TRBJ1-6; a possible D gene is TRBD1 (5 bases). From germline, CDR1 is SGHRS and CDR2 YFSETQ. Between the trimmed V and J ends, which lost 8 bases and 0 bases, there was a span of 12 bases. The CDR3 covers 15 residues.